The 20 T cell receptor beta chains below come from one sample, sequenced in a study of blood T cell repertoires in COVID-19. Clones were read by immunoSEQ multiplex PCR, and TCRdb kept only the in-frame ones, dropping some. The sample lists 150,000 to 180,000 clones, 70% to 90% seen once, with about 2.4% in the top ten. What was sequenced was peripheral blood. These receptors all stem from a woman in her 70s with acute or convalescent COVID-19.

CDR3 loop: CASSYRDRHTDTQYF. CDR3 bases: TGTGCCAGCAGTTACCGGGACAGACACACAGATACGCAGTATTTT. The J gene is TRBJ2-3, the V gene TRBV27, with 7 bases aligning to TRBD1. Germline values: CDR1 MNHEY, CDR2 SMNVEV (reference sequence). With 4 bases clipped from V and 2 bases from J, the junction kept 6 bases outside the gene matches. The CDR3 runs to 15 residues.

The chain recombines TRBV7-2 with TRBJ1-2; possibly TRBD1 for D (6 bases). The CDR3 covers 15 residues. Germline CDR1 is SGHTA and CDR2 is FQGNSA. V lost 2 bases, J lost 8 bases, and 18 bases lay in between. This CDR3 is CASSLSPTGPTGYTF. The CDR3 DNA sequence: TGTGCCAGCAGCTTAAGCCCGACAGGCCCAACCGGCTACACCTTC.

The chain uses TRBV5-1 and TRBJ2-5; 7 nucleotides align to TRBD2. The CDR3 has 15 amino acids. CDR1 is SGHRS, CDR2 YFSETQ, per germline. Trimming at V came to 4 bases and at J to 5 bases, leaving 11 bases not matched to a gene. The CDR3 nucleotides read TGCGCCAGCAGCCGGGAGGTGCCGGGCAGGGAGACCCAGTACTTC. It translates to CASSREVPGRETQYF. Drawing the rest from reference TRBV5-1 and TRBJ2-5, the complete variable domain is KAGVTQTPRYLIKTRGQQVTLSCSPISGHRSVSWYQQTPGQGLQFLFEYFSETQRNKGNFPGRFSGRQFSNSRSEMNVSTLELGDSALYLCASSREVPGRETQYFGPGTRLLVL.

The chain employs TRBV7-2 and TRBJ1-2; maybe TRBD1 (5 bases). This CDR3 is 14 amino acids long. V lost 2 bases and J lost 2, with 9 bases in between. Per germline, CDR1 SGHTA and CDR2 FQGNSA. The CDR3 region is CASSLQQANYGYTF. The CDR3, as DNA: TGTGCCAGCAGCTTACAACAGGCCAACTATGGCTACACCTTC.

This sequence joins TRBV28 and TRBJ2-5; D unresolved. Trimming stripped 6 bases from V and 2 bases from J, with 7 bases between. CDR1 is MDHEN, CDR2 SYDVKM, per germline. This CDR3 comprises 12 residues. CDR3: CASRFRQETQYF. For the CDR3, the DNA is TGTGCCAGCAGATTCAGGCAAGAGACCCAGTACTTC.

This chain connects TRBV7-9 to TRBJ1-6; TRBD1 might be the D (5 bases). This CDR3 has 15 amino acids. CDR1 and CDR2 (germline): SEHNR, FQNEAQ (reference sequence). The V end was cut by 8 bases, the J end by 6 bases, with 17 bases between. For the CDR3, the DNA is TGTGCCAGCTCCCCCGGTGGGGGGTCTAATTCACCCCTCCACTTT. Translation: CASSPGGGSNSPLHF.

The V gene is TRBV6-2 or TRBV6-3, the J gene TRBJ1-1; 8 nucleotides align to TRBD1. Germline CDR1 reads MNHEY; CDR2 reads SVGEGT. This CDR3 contains 15 residues. The V segment lost 5 bases and the J segment 1 base; nucleotides outside the gene matches: 6. The CDR3 reads CASSRTGMANTEAFF. In DNA form, the CDR3 reads TGTGCCAGCAGTCGGACAGGGATGGCGAACACTGAAGCTTTCTTT.

This clone was seen just once. This sequence joins TRBV7-2 and TRBJ2-5, with 8 bases lining up with TRBD2. V shed 6 bases, J shed 4 bases, and the junction held 7 bases outside the gene matches. From germline, CDR1 is SGHTA and CDR2 FQGNSA. This CDR3 is 14 amino acids long. The chain's CDR3 is CASSLSGLGETQYF. In DNA form, the CDR3 reads TGTGCCAGCAGTCTATCGGGACTAGGAGAGACCCAGTACTTC.

CDR3 in amino acids: CASSSLLAGLQETQYF. CDR3 DNA: TGCGCCAGCAGCTCCCTACTAGCGGGTTTACAAGAGACCCAGTACTTC. The rearrangement joins TRBV5-1 to TRBJ2-5; the match to TRBD2 covers 9 bases. The V gene end was trimmed by 3 bases and the J gene end by 2 bases; junction bases not matched to a gene: 8. CDR1 is SGHRS, CDR2 YFSETQ, per germline. The CDR3 is 16 amino acids.

V usage is TRBV5-6 and J usage is TRBJ1-3; the match to TRBD1 covers 7 bases. From germline, CDR1 is SGHDT and CDR2 YYEEEE. There are 16 residues in the CDR3. J was trimmed by 0 bases and V by 1 base; bases with no gene match: 4. CDR3 nucleotides: TGTGCCAGCAGCTTGCTTGGACAGGTCTCTGGAAACACCATATATTTT. Translated: CASSLLGQVSGNTIYF.

The chain combines TRBV3-1 (or the pseudogene TRBV3-2) with TRBJ1-6, with D tentatively TRBD1 (5 bases). The CDR3 runs 16 residues. Trimming took 0 bases from V and 7 from J, leaving 13 bases between them. Germline CDR1 is LGHDT and CDR2 is YNNKEL (reference sequence). The CDR3 region has the DNA TGTGCCAGCAGCCAAGAAAGAGGGGCGGGAAATTCACCCCTCCACTTT. Protein sequence: CASSQERGAGNSPLHF.

This chain uses TRBV7-3 with TRBJ2-7, with a weak D call TRBD1 (6 bases). The germline V gene has CDR1 SGHTA and CDR2 FQGTGA. The CDR3 runs to 14 residues. Trimming took off 5 bases at V and 5 bases at J, with 16 bases between the two ends. CDR3 DNA sequence: TGTGCCAGCAGCCCAGAAAACAGGGACCACGAGCAGTACTTC. It translates to CASSPENRDHEQYF.

The rearrangement links TRBV7-2 to TRBJ2-5, with 11 positions matching TRBD1. J gave up 4 bases and V 5 bases, and 9 bases lay outside the gene matches. The germline V gene encodes CDR1 SGHTA and CDR2 FQGNSA. The CDR3 loop spans 16 amino acids. The CDR3 DNA is TGTGCCAGCAGCCTAGGACAGGGGGCCGGTGGAGAGACCCAGTACTTC. Residues: CASSLGQGAGGETQYF.

This clone turned up a few times. The genes are TRBV19 and TRBJ2-1, with 8 nucleotides matching TRBD2. Germline assignment: CDR1 LNHDA and CDR2 SQIVND (reference sequence). V was clipped by 3 bases and J by 6 bases; unmatched bases: 7. The CDR3 loop spans 15 amino acids. The CDR3 spells CASSMGVAGSNEQFF. The CDR3 DNA reads as TGTGCCAGTAGTATGGGGGTAGCGGGGAGCAATGAGCAGTTCTTC.

V gene TRBV19 combines with J gene TRBJ1-6; maybe TRBD1 (6 bases). The CDR3 has 18 residues. CDR1 and CDR2 from the germline V gene are LNHDA and SQIVND (reference sequence). Trimming took off 3 bases at V and 0 bases at J, with 15 bases between the two ends. Here the CDR3 reads CASSIRGAASSYNSPLHF. Written as DNA, the CDR3 is TGTGCCAGTAGTATCCGGGGGGCGGCCAGCTCCTATAATTCACCCCTCCACTTT.

The rearrangement joins TRBV24-1 to TRBJ1-2; 9 bases map to TRBD1. Germline V gives CDR1 KGHDR, CDR2 SFDVKD. The CDR3 extends over 15 amino acids. After removal of 12 bases from V and 4 bases from J, the junction contained 14 bases not matched to a gene. The CDR3 coding sequence is TGTGCCGACACATTGACAGGGGGGTATAGCTATGGCTACACCTTC. Protein product: CADTLTGGYSYGYTF.

The V gene is TRBV5-1, the J gene TRBJ2-7; 9 bases are shared with TRBD1. Trimming removed 5 bases from V and 5 bases from J; junction bases left unmatched: 5. Germline lookup yields CDR1 SGHRS and CDR2 YFSETQ. The CDR3 length is 13 residues. The CDR3 nucleotides read TGCGCCAGCAGTTACACAGGGGGCCACGAGCAGTACTTC. It encodes CASSYTGGHEQYF.

In its sample, this clone was seen a few times. The chain uses TRBV9 and TRBJ2-1, with TRBD2 matching over 8 bases. CDR3 length equals 16 residues. V shed 6 bases, J shed 5 bases, and the junction held 13 bases outside the gene matches. In germline, CDR1 is SGDLS, CDR2 YYNGEE. The CDR3 nucleotides are TGTGCCAGCACCCGGGGGGGCGCGGGGTTGGACAATGAGCAGTTCTTC. Translated, it gives CASTRGGAGLDNEQFF.

The chain joins TRBV5-6 to TRBJ1-5, with a possible D match to TRBD1 (6 bases). V lost 1 base and J 5 bases, leaving 22 bases between the germline ends. CDR1 and CDR2 from the germline V gene are SGHDT and YYEEEE. The length of the CDR3 is 18 residues. CDR3 region: CASSLQGRRSNLDQPQHF. The CDR3, as DNA: TGTGCCAGCAGCTTGCAGGGGCGGAGAAGCAACTTGGATCAGCCCCAGCATTTT.

The chain joins TRBV6-5 to TRBJ1-5; TRBD1 agrees at 8 bases. This CDR3 is built from 14 residues. The ends lost 0 bases at V and 7 bases at J; junction bases unmatched: 2. CDR1 is MNHEY and CDR2 is SVGAGI in the germline V gene. CDR3 coding DNA: TGTGCCAGCAGTTACTCGGGACAGGCACAGCCCCAGCATTTT. Amino acids: CASSYSGQAQPQHF.